This T cell receptor (beta chain) is from a study of T cell responses to AZD1222 COVID-19 vaccine. Background on the study: Investigators merged groups given second doses at roughly 4 or roughly 12 weeks.

The protocol was immunoSEQ multiplex PCR, while the TCRdb copy is restricted to in-frame clones and leaves out a portion. The repertoire holds some 80,000 clones, with 86% as singletons. Turning to this clone: Its target is not known.

General study findings and limits: Reportedly, close to half of spike-specific TCRs are directed against unmutated variant regions.

Looked up from germline, CDR1 is DFQATT and CDR2 is SNEGSKA (reference sequence). The CDR3 sequence is 11 residues long. The V end was cut by 3 bases, the J end by 12 bases, with 12 bases between. The genes are TRBV20-1 and TRBJ2-1, with D possibly matching TRBD2 (7 bases). This sequence was found in an adult in good health. The sequencing used peripheral blood, collected on day 0 of AZD1222 vaccination. The CDR3 bases are TGCAGTGCTAGGGGGGGGGCCGCGCAGTTCTTC. Its translation is CSARGGAAQFF.